These T cell receptor beta chains were read from a single sample in a study of shared clonotypes between healthy human individuals. This table comes from immunoSEQ multiplex PCR, and its TCRdb copy is limited to in-frame clones, with some not included. Of about 590,000 clones in the sample, about 95% were seen once. Sequenced: naive CD8+ T cells sorted from blood. These receptors all come from a woman in her 30s in good health. Both conserved end residues are part of each CDR3. The D gene is left open where the match is weak.

cdr3_aa	cdr3_nt	d_call	v_call	j_call
CASSQDWQGTNEKLFF	TGTGCCAGCAGCCAAGATTGGCAGGGTACTAATGAAAAACTGTTTTTT	.	TRBV4-2	TRBJ1-4
CASSLVSYTEAFF	TGTGCCAGCAGTTTAGTCAGTTACACTGAAGCTTTCTTT	.	TRBV28	TRBJ1-1
CASSSSSLNEQFF	TGTGCCAGCAGTAGCTCTAGCCTCAATGAGCAGTTCTTC	.	TRBV9	TRBJ2-1
CSVRDRGGYEQYF	TGCAGCGTCCGGGACAGGGGGGGTTACGAGCAGTACTTC	TRBD1	TRBV29-1	TRBJ2-7
CASSEGLSYEQYF	TGTGCCAGCAGTGAGGGCCTCTCCTACGAGCAGTACTTC	.	TRBV9	TRBJ2-7
CASSSLAGAADTQYF	TGTGCCAGCAGCTCTCTAGCGGGAGCTGCGGATACGCAGTATTTT	TRBD2	TRBV7-3	TRBJ2-3
CASRDRGGETQYF	TGTGCCAGCAGGGACAGGGGTGGAGAGACCCAGTACTTC	TRBD1	TRBV28	TRBJ2-5
CASSYGLAGDHFF	TGTGCCAGCAGCTACGGACTAGCGGGAGACCATTTCTTC	TRBD2	TRBV7-9	TRBJ2-1
CASSLTGLETQYF	TGTGCCAGCAGTTTAACAGGTTTGGAGACCCAGTACTTC	.	TRBV28	TRBJ2-5
CASSRVSYSGTSFSEAFF	TGTGCCAGCAGCCGAGTTTCCTACTCCGGGACATCCTTTTCTGAAGCTTTCTTT	.	TRBV7-8	TRBJ1-1
CASSQASLERQRRGIPEQYF	TGCGCCAGCAGCCAAGCGTCGCTCGAGCGGCAGAGACGAGGGATACCCGAGCAGTACTTC	.	TRBV4-1	TRBJ2-7
CASSGTGDYEQYF	TGTGCCAGCAGCGGAACGGGAGACTACGAGCAGTACTTC	.	TRBV9	TRBJ2-7
CASSLPGGDGYTF	TGTGCCAGCAGCTTACCGGGGGGGGATGGCTACACCTTC	.	TRBV11-2	TRBJ1-2
CASSQGYGYTF	TGTGCCAGCAGTCAGGGCTATGGCTACACCTTC	.	TRBV27	TRBJ1-2
CASSLGGPLSSYEQYF	TGTGCCAGCAGCTTGGGGGGCCCCCTGAGCTCCTACGAGCAGTACTTC	.	TRBV5-6	TRBJ2-7
CATSLGPSYEQYF	TGTGCCACCAGCCTCGGGCCATCCTACGAGCAGTACTTC	.	TRBV15	TRBJ2-7
CASSLEYGPYEQYF	TGTGCCAGCAGCTTAGAGTACGGACCCTACGAGCAGTACTTC	.	TRBV11-2	TRBJ2-7
CSLRQGLLNEQFF	TGCAGCCTGCGACAGGGGCTCTTAAATGAGCAGTTCTTC	TRBD1	TRBV29-1	TRBJ2-1
CASSSDYEQFF	TGTGCCAGCAGTTCGGATTATGAGCAGTTCTTC	.	TRBV28	TRBJ2-1
CASSRPNADTQYF	TGTGCCAGCAGTAGGCCAAACGCAGATACGCAGTATTTT	.	TRBV28	TRBJ2-3
CASSQDLLAGPQETQYF	TGTGCCAGCAGCCAAGATCTATTAGCGGGACCCCAAGAGACCCAGTACTTC	TRBD2	TRBV4-2	TRBJ2-5
CASSLFPENRDEQYF	TGTGCCAGCAGTTTATTTCCCGAAAACAGGGACGAGCAGTACTTC	.	TRBV28	TRBJ2-7
CASSQFSPLTGGEQYF	TGCGCCAGCAGCCAATTCTCCCCCCTGACAGGTGGCGAGCAGTACTTC	.	TRBV4-1	TRBJ2-7
CASSPLAAVSSYNEQFF	TGTGCCAGCAGCCCTCTAGCGGCTGTGAGCTCCTACAATGAGCAGTTCTTC	TRBD2	TRBV9	TRBJ2-1
CASSSDSYNEQFF	TGTGCCAGCAGCTCGGACTCCTACAATGAGCAGTTCTTC	.	TRBV6-5	TRBJ2-1
CASSLSGNEQFF	TGTGCCAGTTCATTATCCGGGAATGAGCAGTTCTTC	.	TRBV6-6	TRBJ2-1
CASSLAENWETQYF	TGTGCCAGCAGCTTGGCCGAGAACTGGGAGACCCAGTACTTC	.	TRBV5-6	TRBJ2-5
CASSPSWNTEAFF	TGTGCCAGCAGCCCAAGCTGGAACACTGAAGCTTTCTTT	.	TRBV5-6	TRBJ1-1
CASSSGINSYEQYF	TGTGCCAGCAGTTCTGGGATAAACTCCTACGAGCAGTACTTC	.	TRBV28	TRBJ2-7
CATSSLTGGFGETQYF	TGTGCCACCAGCAGTTTGACGGGAGGCTTCGGAGAGACCCAGTACTTC	TRBD2	TRBV15	TRBJ2-5
CASSPGTGELAKNIQYF	TGCGCCAGCAGTCCGGGTACAGGGGAGTTAGCCAAAAACATTCAGTACTTC	TRBD1	TRBV10-2	TRBJ2-4
CASAPAGNTIYF	TGTGCCTCCGCCCCCGCCGGAAACACCATATATTTT	.	TRBV10-3	TRBJ1-3